This T cell receptor beta chain is drawn from a study of blood T cell repertoires in COVID-19. Looking at the study overall: Whether acute or convalescent, the COVID-19 samples came from the United States, Italy and Spain. PBMCs, B-cell-depleted T cells, or T cells were the source of the cDNA or gDNA that made up the material.

Authors' analysis steps: Using reference gene primer amplification, nucleated cell counts were estimated. Repertoires were generated with immunoSEQ multiplex PCR, while TCRdb's copy carries only in-frame clones and drops some. V and J calls plus clone size are reproduced from that table; the DNA served to infer D and trimming. The table lists roughly 63,000 clones, 80% to 90% of them singletons. The junction had 9 bases not matched to a gene; V was cut back by 6 bases and J by 5 bases. CDR1 and CDR2 from the germline V gene are KGHSH and LQKENI. This CDR3 is 16 amino acids long. The clonotype originates from a man between 60 and 75 years old with acute or convalescent COVID-19. J is TRBJ2-2 and V is TRBV18; TRBD2 matches at 10 bases. Sequencing was carried out using peripheral blood. This CDR3 is CASSRQLAGDTGELFF. CDR3 in DNA: TGTGCCAGCTCCCGGCAGCTAGCGGGGGATACCGGGGAGCTGTTTTTT.